This T cell receptor beta chain was observed in a study of beta chain features in type 1 diabetes. General study results and limits: The study found moderately but significantly shorter TCRB CDR3s in all four CD4+ subsets of Type 1 diabetes patients.

This CDR3 region has 13 residues. Trimming at V came to 6 bases and at J to 4 bases, leaving 5 bases not matched to a gene. The germline V gene has CDR1 MNHNS and CDR2 SASEGT. As to this clone: The antigen is not known.

Expressed TCRB transcripts were sequenced, since all the RNA that had been isolated was reverse transcribed. The assay was immunoSEQ multiplex PCR, and TCRdb's table has in-frame clones only and misses some. The table includes 16,000 or so clones, less than 85% detected once. The chain has TRBV6-1 and TRBJ1-2, with 7 bases that match TRBD1. The sequence derives from a woman aged 18 to 35 with type 1 diabetes. The source material was stem cell memory CD4+ T cells from blood. In DNA, the CDR3 is TGTGCCAGCAGGACGGGACAGTCCTATGGCTACACCTTC. Amino acid sequence: CASRTGQSYGYTF.